Listed below are T cell receptor beta chains from one sample, sequenced in a study of monozygotic twins with inflammatory bowel disease. For each CDR3 protein, TCRdb gives one entry from its re-call of the 5' RACE reads, without DNA. The sample holds around 400,000 distinct CDR3 sequences. The specimen was blood. The receptors originated from a human donor with ulcerative colitis or Crohn's disease, or a healthy co-twin of an affected twin (not recorded which). Both conserved end residues are part of each CDR3.

TRBV7-2	TRBJ2-7	CASSPYLSSYEQYF
TRBV20-1	TRBJ2-5	CSARQSGRETQYF
TRBV5-6	TRBJ2-2	CASSLAAGGPSDTGELFF
TRBV18	TRBJ2-1	CASSPMAGGVNEQFF
TRBV19	TRBJ2-2	CASSIVTVNTGELFF
TRBV4-3	TRBJ2-2	CASSHTGQGASNAGELFF
TRBV20-1	TRBJ2-5	CSARGINQETQYF
TRBV5-6	TRBJ1-3	CASSAAGSGNTIYF
TRBV6-1	TRBJ2-7	CASSAGTAYYEQYF
TRBV30	TRBJ1-4	CAWSKGEKLFF
TRBV5-1	TRBJ1-4	CASSQGQPSEKLFF
TRBV27	TRBJ2-1	CASSPPSSGRYNELFF
TRBV5-5	TRBJ2-1	CASSHLSGSDNEQFF
TRBV24-1	TRBJ1-1	CATSDVTGKEAFF
TRBV20-1	TRBJ2-7	CSARPPGQGGYEQYF
TRBV11-1	TRBJ2-1	CASSLGGSVNEQFF
TRBV5-1	TRBJ2-2	CASSLDPGELFF
TRBV11-2	TRBJ2-5	CASSSRTSGGSNQETQYF
TRBV12-3/TRBV12-4	TRBJ1-2	CASSLAGTGPTRGYTF
TRBV4-3	TRBJ2-7	CASSQVLGYYEQYF
TRBV20-1	TRBJ1-5	CSAVRGAGDSNQPQHF
TRBV4-2	TRBJ2-7	CASSQDSSGSYEQYF
TRBV27	TRBJ1-1	CASSLRFGGDTEAFF
TRBV27	TRBJ1-2	CASSADNAGSIRYTF
TRBV20-1	TRBJ2-7	CSARDSQRSGYEQYF
TRBV2	TRBJ2-1	CASTLRTSGASEQFF
TRBV20-1	TRBJ2-7	CSAAGTSGSTVTPYEQYF
TRBV5-1	TRBJ2-1	CASSLRQGSNEQFF
TRBV5-1	TRBJ2-3	CASSRLVGRGDTQYF
TRBV10-3	TRBJ1-1	CAISESRVMNTEAFF
TRBV5-1	TRBJ1-5	CASSLDPVSNQPQHF
TRBV7-2	TRBJ2-5	CASSPRGGFQETQYF
TRBV19	TRBJ2-2	CASRNRDANTGELFF
TRBV5-1	TRBJ2-7	CASSLESGGFYEQYF
TRBV3-1	TRBJ2-7	CASSRTSYEQYF
TRBV27	TRBJ1-5	CASSSGPLDGQPQHF
TRBV3-1	TRBJ1-2	CASSQVRKGRSGYTF
TRBV24-1	TRBJ2-1	CATSDLSRGEQFF
TRBV11-2	TRBJ2-1	CASSFGGLAGGEQFF
TRBV2	TRBJ2-1	CASSEWTSVLGFF
TRBV7-3	TRBJ2-1	CASSPSGTGLSGQFF